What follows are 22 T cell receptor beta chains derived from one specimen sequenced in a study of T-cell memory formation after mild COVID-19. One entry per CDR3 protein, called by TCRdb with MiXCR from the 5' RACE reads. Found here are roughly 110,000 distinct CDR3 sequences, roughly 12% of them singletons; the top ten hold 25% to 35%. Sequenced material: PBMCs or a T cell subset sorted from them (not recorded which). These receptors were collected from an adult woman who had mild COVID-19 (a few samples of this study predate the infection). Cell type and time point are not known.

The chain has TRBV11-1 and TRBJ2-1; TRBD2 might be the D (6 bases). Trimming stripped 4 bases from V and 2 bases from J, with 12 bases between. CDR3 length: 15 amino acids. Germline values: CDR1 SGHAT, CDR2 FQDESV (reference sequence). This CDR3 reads CASSSWREPYNEQFF. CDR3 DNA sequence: TGTGCCAGCAGCTCCTGGCGGGAACCCTACAATGAGCAGTTCTTC.

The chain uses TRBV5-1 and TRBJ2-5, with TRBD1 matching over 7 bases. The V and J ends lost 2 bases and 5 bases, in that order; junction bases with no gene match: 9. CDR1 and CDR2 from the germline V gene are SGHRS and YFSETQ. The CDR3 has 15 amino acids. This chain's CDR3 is CASSFSQGVTETQYF. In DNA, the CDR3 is TGCGCCAGCAGCTTCAGTCAGGGGGTTACGGAGACCCAGTACTTC. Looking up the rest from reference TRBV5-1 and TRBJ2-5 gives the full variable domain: KAGVTQTPRYLIKTRGQQVTLSCSPISGHRSVSWYQQTPGQGLQFLFEYFSETQRNKGNFPGRFSGRQFSNSRSEMNVSTLELGDSALYLCASSFSQGVTETQYFGPGTRLLVL.

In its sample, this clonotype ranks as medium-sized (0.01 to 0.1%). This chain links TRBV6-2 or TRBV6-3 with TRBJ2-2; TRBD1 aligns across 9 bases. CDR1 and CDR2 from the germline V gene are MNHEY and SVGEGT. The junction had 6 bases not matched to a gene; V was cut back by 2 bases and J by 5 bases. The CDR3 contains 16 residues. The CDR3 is CASSYPTGGSTGELFF. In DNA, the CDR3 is TGTGCCAGCAGTTACCCGACAGGGGGATCGACCGGGGAGCTGTTTTTT.

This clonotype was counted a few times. This CDR3 is CASSLGRSASYEQYF. In nucleotides, the CDR3 is TGTGCCAGCAGCTTAGGCAGGAGCGCCTCATACGAGCAGTACTTC. The chain uses TRBV7-9 and TRBJ2-7; D remains ambiguous. The CDR3 loop spans 15 amino acids. V was trimmed by 1 base and J by 4 bases, leaving 14 bases between them. Germline values: CDR1 SEHNR, CDR2 FQNEAQ (reference sequence).

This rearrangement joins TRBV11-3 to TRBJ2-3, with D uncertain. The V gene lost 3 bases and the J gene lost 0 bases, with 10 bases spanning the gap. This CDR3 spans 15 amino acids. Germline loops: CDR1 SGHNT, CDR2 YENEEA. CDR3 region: CASSLGHQSTDTQYF. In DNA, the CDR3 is TGTGCCAGCAGCTTGGGCCACCAAAGCACAGATACGCAGTATTTT.

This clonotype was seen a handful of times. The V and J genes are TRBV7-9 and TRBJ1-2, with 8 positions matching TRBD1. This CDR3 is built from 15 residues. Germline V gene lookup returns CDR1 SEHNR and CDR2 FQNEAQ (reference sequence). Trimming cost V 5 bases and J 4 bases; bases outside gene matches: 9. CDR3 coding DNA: TGTGCCAGCAGCGGACCGGACAGGGTCGTCTATGGCTACACCTTC. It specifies CASSGPDRVVYGYTF.

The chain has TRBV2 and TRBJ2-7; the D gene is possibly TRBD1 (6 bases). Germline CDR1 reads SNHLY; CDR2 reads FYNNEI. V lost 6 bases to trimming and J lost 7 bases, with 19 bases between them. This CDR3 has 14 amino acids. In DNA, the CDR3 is TGTGCCAGCAGCAAGCCGGACAGAGGGTCTGAGCAGTACTTC. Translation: CASSKPDRGSEQYF.

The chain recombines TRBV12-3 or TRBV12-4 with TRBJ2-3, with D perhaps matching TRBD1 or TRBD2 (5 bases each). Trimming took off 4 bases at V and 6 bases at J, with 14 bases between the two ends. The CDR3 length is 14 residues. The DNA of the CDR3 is TGTGCCAGCAGTTCTACAGGTTCGGGGGATACGCAGTATTTT. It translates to CASSSTGSGDTQYF.

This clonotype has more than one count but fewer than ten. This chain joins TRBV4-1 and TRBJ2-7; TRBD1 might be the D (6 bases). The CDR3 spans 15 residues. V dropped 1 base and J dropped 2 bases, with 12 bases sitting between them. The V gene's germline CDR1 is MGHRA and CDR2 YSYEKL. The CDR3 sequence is CASSQGPGAPYEQYF. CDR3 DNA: TGCGCCAGCAGCCAAGGTCCAGGGGCCCCCTACGAGCAGTACTTC.

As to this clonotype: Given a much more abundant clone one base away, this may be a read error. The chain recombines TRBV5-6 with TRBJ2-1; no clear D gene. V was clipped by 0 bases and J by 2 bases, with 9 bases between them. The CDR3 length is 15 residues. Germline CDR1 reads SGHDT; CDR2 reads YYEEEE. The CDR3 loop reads CASSLVAVPYNEQFF. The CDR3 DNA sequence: TGTGCCAGCAGCTTGGTCGCGGTCCCCTACAATGAGCAGTTCTTC. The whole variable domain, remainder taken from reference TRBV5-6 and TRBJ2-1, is DAGVTQSPTHLIKTRGQQVTLRCSPKSGHDTVSWYQQALGQGPQFIFQYYEEEERQRGNFPDRFSGHQFPNYSSELNVNALLLGDSALYLCASSLVAVPYNEQFFGPGTRLTVL.

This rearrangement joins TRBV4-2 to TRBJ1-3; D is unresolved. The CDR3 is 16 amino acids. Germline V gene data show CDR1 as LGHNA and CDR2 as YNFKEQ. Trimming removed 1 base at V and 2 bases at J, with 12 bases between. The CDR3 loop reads CASSQVTGQAGNTIYF. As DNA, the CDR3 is TGTGCCAGCAGCCAAGTAACCGGTCAAGCTGGAAACACCATATATTTT.

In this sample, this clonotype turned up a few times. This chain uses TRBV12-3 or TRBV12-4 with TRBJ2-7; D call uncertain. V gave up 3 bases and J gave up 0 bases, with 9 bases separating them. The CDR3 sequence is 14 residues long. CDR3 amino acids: CASSLLSYSYEQYF. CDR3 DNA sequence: TGTGCCAGCAGTTTGCTCTCATACTCCTACGAGCAGTACTTC.

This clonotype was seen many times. CDR3 residues: CASSLNVGRGDEQFF. Here the CDR3 DNA reads TGTGCCAGCAGCTTAAATGTCGGGAGGGGAGATGAGCAGTTCTTC. This sequence joins TRBV7-9 and TRBJ2-1, with 8 positions matching TRBD2. Germline V gene lookup returns CDR1 SEHNR and CDR2 FQNEAQ (reference sequence). The V and J ends lost 2 bases and 8 bases, in that order; junction bases with no gene match: 8. This CDR3 spans 15 amino acids.

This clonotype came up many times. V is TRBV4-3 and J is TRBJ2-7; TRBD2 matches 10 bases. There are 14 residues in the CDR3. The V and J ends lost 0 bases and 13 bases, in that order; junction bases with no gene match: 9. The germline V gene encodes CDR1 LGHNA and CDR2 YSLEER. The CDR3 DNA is TGCGCCAGCAGCCAAGATGCGCTAGCGGGAGTGGTATACTTC. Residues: CASSQDALAGVVYF.

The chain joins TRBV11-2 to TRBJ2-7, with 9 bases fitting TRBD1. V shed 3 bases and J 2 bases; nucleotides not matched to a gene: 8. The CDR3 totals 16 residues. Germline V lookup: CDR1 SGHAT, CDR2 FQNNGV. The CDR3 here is CASSFLGTGSPYEQYF. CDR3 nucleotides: TGTGCCAGCAGCTTCTTAGGGACAGGGTCCCCCTACGAGCAGTACTTC.

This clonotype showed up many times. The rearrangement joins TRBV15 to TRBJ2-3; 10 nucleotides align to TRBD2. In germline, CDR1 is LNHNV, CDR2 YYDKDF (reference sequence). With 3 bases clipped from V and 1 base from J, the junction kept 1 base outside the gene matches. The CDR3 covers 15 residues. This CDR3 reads CATSSLAGGTDTQYF. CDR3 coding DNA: TGTGCCACCAGCAGCCTAGCGGGGGGCACAGATACGCAGTATTTT.

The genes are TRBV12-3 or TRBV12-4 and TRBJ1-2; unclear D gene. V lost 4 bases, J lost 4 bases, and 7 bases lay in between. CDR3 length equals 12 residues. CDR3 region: CASSWWPYGYTF. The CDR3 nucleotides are TGTGCCAGCAGTTGGTGGCCCTATGGCTACACCTTC.

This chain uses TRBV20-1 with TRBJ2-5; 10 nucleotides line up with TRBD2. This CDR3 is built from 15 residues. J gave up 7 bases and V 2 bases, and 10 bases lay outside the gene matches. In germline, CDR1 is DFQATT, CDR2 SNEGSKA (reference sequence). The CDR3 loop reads CSARIRASGGRTQYF. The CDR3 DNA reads TGCAGTGCTAGAATCAGGGCTAGCGGGGGAAGGACCCAGTACTTC.

In nucleotides, the CDR3 is TGCAGTGCTAGAGTAAACGGACTAGCGGGGCTTAGCGCGGATACGCAGTATTTT. Translating gives CSARVNGLAGLSADTQYF. The rearrangement uses TRBV20-1 and TRBJ2-3, with 12 nucleotides matching TRBD2. V trimming: 1 base; J trimming: 6 bases; junction bases outside the gene matches: 14. Per germline, CDR1 DFQATT and CDR2 SNEGSKA (reference sequence). The CDR3 runs 18 residues.

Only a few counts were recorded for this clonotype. The CDR3 spells CASSPTPGQQETQYF. CDR3 nucleotides: TGTGCCAGCAGTCCAACTCCCGGGCAACAAGAGACCCAGTACTTC. The chain links TRBV27 to TRBJ2-5; no clear D gene. Trimming stripped 5 bases from V and 2 bases from J, with 15 bases between. The CDR3 runs to 15 residues. CDR1 and CDR2 (germline): MNHEY, SMNVEV (reference sequence).

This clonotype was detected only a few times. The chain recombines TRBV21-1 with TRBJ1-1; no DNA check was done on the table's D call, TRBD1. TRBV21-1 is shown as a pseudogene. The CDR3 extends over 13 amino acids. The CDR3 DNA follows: TGTGCCAGCAGCAAAGCGCTTTCCGGGGGAGCTTTCTTT. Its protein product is CASSKALSGGAFF.

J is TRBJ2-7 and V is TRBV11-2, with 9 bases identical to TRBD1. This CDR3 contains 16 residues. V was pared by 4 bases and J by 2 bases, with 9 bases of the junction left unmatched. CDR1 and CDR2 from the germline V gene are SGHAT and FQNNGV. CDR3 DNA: TGTGCCAGCAGCTCTCCCAGGGGACAGGGAGCCTACGAGCAGTACTTC. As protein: CASSSPRGQGAYEQYF. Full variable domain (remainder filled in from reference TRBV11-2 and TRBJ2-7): EAGVAQSPRYKIIEKRQSVAFWCNPISGHATLYWYQQILGQGPKLLIQFQNNGVVDDSQLPKDRFSAERLKGVDSTLKIQPAKLEDSAVYLCASSSPRGQGAYEQYFGPGTRLTVT.